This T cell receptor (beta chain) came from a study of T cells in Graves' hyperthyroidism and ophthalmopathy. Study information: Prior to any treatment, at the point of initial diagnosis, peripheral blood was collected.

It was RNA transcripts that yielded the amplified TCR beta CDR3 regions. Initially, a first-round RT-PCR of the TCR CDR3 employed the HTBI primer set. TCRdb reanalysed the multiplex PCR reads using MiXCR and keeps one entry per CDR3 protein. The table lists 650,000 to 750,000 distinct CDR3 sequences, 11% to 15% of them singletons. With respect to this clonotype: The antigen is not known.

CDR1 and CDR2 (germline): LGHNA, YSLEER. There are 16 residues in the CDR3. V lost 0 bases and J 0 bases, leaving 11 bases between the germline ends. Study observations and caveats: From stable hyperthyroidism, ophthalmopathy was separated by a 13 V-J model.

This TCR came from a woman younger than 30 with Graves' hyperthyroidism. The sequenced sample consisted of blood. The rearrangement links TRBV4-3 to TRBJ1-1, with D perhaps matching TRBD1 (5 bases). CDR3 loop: CASSQDWGLVNTEAFF. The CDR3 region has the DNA TGCGCCAGCAGCCAAGATTGGGGACTGGTGAACACTGAAGCTTTCTTT.